These T cell receptor beta chains were read from a single sample in a study of blood T cell repertoires in COVID-19. Assay used: immunoSEQ multiplex PCR; TCRdb lists only in-frame clones, some missing. This table holds roughly 250,000 clones, 88% found once. The sequenced sample consisted of PBMCs or T cells enriched from blood (not recorded which). The receptors shown here come from a woman aged 50 to 65 who had recovered from COVID-19. Each CDR3 is given with its conserved first and last residue. A D gene is named only where the DNA matches it firmly.

d_call j_call v_call cdr3_aa cdr3_nt
TRBD1 TRBJ2-1 TRBV11-3 CASSLGTGGYEQFF TGTGCCAGCAGCCTCGGGACAGGGGGCTATGAGCAGTTCTTC
TRBD1 TRBJ2-3 TRBV6-1 CASSERQGSDTQYF TGTGCCAGCAGTGAGAGACAGGGATCAGATACGCAGTATTTT
TRBD1 TRBJ1-1 TRBV19 CASSILGTANTEAFF TGTGCCAGTAGTATTCTGGGGACAGCGAACACTGAAGCTTTCTTT
- TRBJ2-2 TRBV7-2 CASSLGLGNTGELFF TGTGCCAGCAGCTTAGGACTGGGGAACACCGGGGAGCTGTTTTTT
- TRBJ1-2 TRBV7-9 CASSLVVQGADGYTF TGTGCCAGCAGCTTAGTGGTGCAGGGCGCAGATGGCTACACCTTC
TRBD2 TRBJ2-5 TRBV5-1 CASTSRAGTVQETQYF TGCGCCAGCACGTCCCGAGCGGGAACCGTCCAAGAGACCCAGTACTTC
TRBD2 TRBJ2-7 TRBV27 CASSFGGGYEQYF TGTGCCAGCAGTTTTGGCGGGGGATACGAGCAGTACTTC
TRBD2 TRBJ2-4 TRBV3-1/TRBV3-2 CASSQDLREGNIQYF TGTGCCAGCAGCCAAGATTTGAGGGAGGGAAACATTCAGTACTTC
TRBD2 TRBJ2-2 TRBV11-2 CASSPRLAGTGELFF TGTGCCAGCAGCCCCCGACTAGCGGGGACCGGGGAGCTGTTTTTT
- TRBJ2-6 TRBV5-1 CASSSTVSGANVLTF TGCGCCAGCAGCTCGACAGTCTCTGGGGCCAACGTCCTGACTTTC
TRBD1 TRBJ1-6 TRBV6-4 CASSPRTGFGSPLHF TGTGCCAGCAGTCCCCGGACAGGGTTCGGTTCACCCCTCCACTTT
TRBD1 TRBJ1-1 TRBV7-3 CASSSRQGVNTEAFF TGTGCCAGCAGTTCCCGACAGGGAGTAAACACTGAAGCTTTCTTT
- TRBJ1-2 TRBV7-2 CASSLGRGSFYGYTF TGTGCCAGCAGCTTAGGTCGGGGTTCCTTCTATGGCTACACCTTC
TRBD1 TRBJ1-3 TRBV9 CASSKGGTGPGNTIYF TGTGCCAGCAGCAAAGGAGGGACAGGGCCCGGAAACACCATATATTTT
TRBD1 TRBJ2-3 TRBV5-1 CASSWQGAQFTDTQYF TGCGCCAGCAGCTGGCAGGGGGCCCAATTCACAGATACGCAGTATTTT
- TRBJ2-2 TRBV2 CASSEGRRVPGELFF TGTGCCAGCAGTGAGGGAAGGCGGGTTCCCGGGGAGCTGTTTTTT
- TRBJ1-4 TRBV10-3 CAISDLGGEKLFF TGTGCCATCAGTGATCTTGGAGGGGAAAAACTGTTTTTT
- TRBJ1-5 TRBV5-5 CASSLGGGNQPQHF TGTGCCAGCAGCTTGGGGGGGGGTAATCAGCCCCAGCATTTT
TRBD2 TRBJ2-7 TRBV19 CASSTGTISYEQYF TGTGCCAGTAGTACCGGGACTATATCCTACGAGCAGTACTTC
- TRBJ2-6 TRBV7-3 CASSLLAASSGANVLTF TGTGCCAGCAGCTTATTAGCGGCAAGCTCTGGGGCCAACGTCCTGACTTTC
- TRBJ1-3 TRBV7-9 CASSLASGGSGNTIYF TGTGCCAGCAGCTTAGCATCGGGTGGGTCTGGAAACACCATATATTTT
TRBD1 TRBJ2-1 TRBV11-2 CASSLDLGQGWNEQFF TGTGCCAGCAGCTTAGATCTAGGACAGGGATGGAATGAGCAGTTCTTC